The 32 T cell receptor beta chains below were found in one sample sequenced in a study of T cells expressing NK-cell markers. Reanalyzing the 5' RACE reads, TCRdb keeps one entry per CDR3 protein, without DNA. The listing records fewer than 400,000 distinct CDR3 sequences. Source material: blood T cells: a sorted CD56 or NKG2C T cell subset, CD4+ or CD8+ T cells, or bulk PBMC T cells (not recorded which). The receptors here all came from a woman between 50 and 59 years old in good health.

This chain connects TRBV12-3 or TRBV12-4 to TRBJ1-3. CDR3 length: 14 amino acids. CDR3 loop: CASRRTFSGNTIYF.

The chain uses TRBV28 and TRBJ2-2. The CDR3 is 15 amino acids. Per the germline V gene, CDR1 is MDHEN and CDR2 is SYDVKM. Here the CDR3 reads CASSLYIKNTGELFF.

This sequence joins TRBV24-1 and TRBJ2-1; TCRdb indicates TRBD2, and absent DNA this call remains unverified. Germline V gives CDR1 KGHDR, CDR2 SFDVKD. The CDR3 contains 17 residues. The CDR3 spells CATSDFSGRVSYNEQFF.

The chain uses TRBV3-1 and TRBJ2-3; no DNA is available, so the TRBD2 call from TCRdb remains unchecked. Germline CDR1 and CDR2: LGHDT and YNNKEL (reference sequence). The CDR3 loop spans 18 amino acids. The CDR3 sequence is CASSHRQAGGLLTDTQYF.

The CDR3 is CASSQRPLAKDEQYF. The chain carries TRBV3-1 and TRBJ2-7; TCRdb proposes TRBD1, but this gene call is untestable without DNA. Per germline, CDR1 LGHDT and CDR2 YNNKEL (reference sequence). CDR3 size: 15 residues.

The chain uses TRBV20-1 and TRBJ2-5; TCRdb names TRBD1, which stays unverified in the absence of DNA. Germline-derived CDR1 and CDR2 are DFQATT and SNEGSKA (reference sequence). The CDR3 length is 16 residues. CDR3 protein: CSARPSRDRGGGTQYF.

This chain connects TRBV10-3 to TRBJ2-1; TCRdb calls TRBD2, which cannot be checked without DNA. CDR3 length equals 16 residues. Per germline, CDR1 ENHRY and CDR2 SYGVKD. This CDR3 is CAIESPLAGGRDEQFF.

The V gene is TRBV4-1, the J gene TRBJ2-1; the D call of TRBD2 rests on TCRdb alone, since no DNA is present to check it. This CDR3 is 17 amino acids long. In germline, CDR1 is MGHRA, CDR2 YSYEKL. CDR3 sequence reads: CASSHSPIADSYNEQFF.

The gene calls are TRBV4-1 and TRBJ1-3. The CDR3 contains 15 residues. The germline V gene has CDR1 MGHRA and CDR2 YSYEKL. CDR3 sequence reads: CASSHASFSGNTIYF.

The V and J genes are TRBV18 and TRBJ2-1. Germline V gene lookup returns CDR1 KGHSH and CDR2 LQKENI. CDR3 length: 13 amino acids. CDR3 sequence reads: CASSPVRRNEQFF. Filled out from reference TRBV18 and TRBJ2-1, the complete variable domain reads NAGVMQNPRHLVRRRGQEARLRCSPMKGHSHVYWYRQLPEEGLKFMVYLQKENIIDESGMPKERFSAEFPKEGPSILRIQQVVRGDSAAYFCASSPVRRNEQFFGPGTRLTVL.

V usage is TRBV7-9 and J usage is TRBJ2-3. Germline CDR1 reads SEHNR; CDR2 reads FQNEAQ (reference sequence). The CDR3 contains 15 residues. The CDR3 loop is CASSFGSSRTDTQYF.

The chain is built from TRBV20-1 and TRBJ2-1. CDR3 size: 12 residues. The germline V gene encodes CDR1 DFQATT and CDR2 SNEGSKA (reference sequence). The CDR3 loop reads CSADDSYNEQFF.

This chain links TRBV6-4 with TRBJ2-4; without DNA, the TCRdb call of TRBD1 cannot be checked. Germline CDR1 is MRHNA and CDR2 is SNTAGT. This CDR3 comprises 14 residues. CDR3 sequence: CASSDSGTDDIQYF.

The gene calls are TRBV4-1 and TRBJ2-5; TCRdb returns TRBD2, unconfirmable since there is no DNA. CDR1 is MGHRA and CDR2 is YSYEKL in the germline V gene. CDR3 length: 16 residues. The CDR3 sequence is CASSPEGSLTQETQYF.

The chain couples TRBV6-1 to TRBJ2-1; there is no DNA to check the TCRdb D call of TRBD2. The germline V gene has CDR1 MNHNS and CDR2 SASEGT. This CDR3 contains 15 residues. CDR3 region: CASSDLASGRYEQFF.

This chain uses TRBV7-9 with TRBJ2-7; TCRdb returns TRBD1, unconfirmable since there is no DNA. Germline CDR1 SEHNR, CDR2 FQNEAQ (reference sequence). The CDR3 length is 16 residues. The CDR3 loop is CASSRGGDRITYEQYF.

The rearrangement uses TRBV29-1 and TRBJ2-1; the TRBD1 assignment by TCRdb is unverifiable without DNA. The length of the CDR3 is 13 residues. Germline V gene data show CDR1 as SQVTM and CDR2 as ANQGSEA. The CDR3 protein is CSTGQGFYNEQFF.

The chain uses TRBV5-5 and TRBJ1-1. The length of the CDR3 is 13 residues. Germline V lookup: CDR1 SGHKS, CDR2 YYEKEE (reference sequence). The CDR3: CASSNARLPEAFF.

The V and J genes are TRBV7-9 and TRBJ1-2; the TCRdb D gene call, TRBD1, has no DNA to confirm it. The CDR3 has 13 residues. The germline V gene has CDR1 SEHNR and CDR2 FQNEAQ (reference sequence). CDR3 in amino acids: CASTQGAEYGYTF.

This chain uses TRBV5-1 with TRBJ2-7; the TRBD1 assignment by TCRdb is unverifiable without DNA. The CDR3 extends over 14 amino acids. CDR1 and CDR2 from the germline V gene are SGHRS and YFSETQ. CDR3: CASSSQGARYEQYF.

The chain recombines TRBV12-5 with TRBJ1-1. CDR1 and CDR2 from the germline V gene are LGHNT and FRNRAP. CDR3 length: 13 residues. CDR3 in amino acids: CASGWDRTTEAFF.

The chain joins TRBV7-6 to TRBJ2-3; TCRdb returns TRBD2, unconfirmable since there is no DNA. Looked up from germline, CDR1 is SGHVS and CDR2 is FNYEAQ. This CDR3 comprises 14 residues. The chain's CDR3 is CASSYLAEADTQYF.

This sequence joins TRBV27 and TRBJ2-7; TCRdb selects TRBD2, and the lack of DNA leaves this call unchecked. This CDR3 contains 14 residues. The germline V gene has CDR1 MNHEY and CDR2 SMNVEV (reference sequence). The CDR3 protein is CASSILGPTREQYF.

This rearrangement joins TRBV6-1 to TRBJ2-1; TCRdb returns TRBD1, unconfirmable since there is no DNA. CDR1 MNHNS and CDR2 SASEGT come from the germline V gene. There are 15 residues in the CDR3. CDR3 sequence reads: CASSERTGGGNEQFF.

This sequence joins TRBV5-5 and TRBJ2-7. This CDR3 has 15 residues. CDR1 SGHKS and CDR2 YYEKEE come from the germline V gene (reference sequence). CDR3 sequence reads: CASSRIFRSSYEQYF.

The chain combines TRBV24-1 with TRBJ2-6; TCRdb lists TRBD1, though no DNA is available to test this call. Per the germline V gene, CDR1 is KGHDR and CDR2 is SFDVKD. The length of the CDR3 is 20 residues. CDR3 protein: CATSPSPGQATASGANVLTF.

This chain joins TRBV7-8 and TRBJ2-7; TCRdb designates TRBD1, a call that cannot be tested without DNA. Germline CDR1 is SGHVS and CDR2 is FQNEAQ. This CDR3 has 15 amino acids. CDR3 protein: CASSLENRGVYEQYF.

Here the CDR3 reads CASGDSLANYGYTF. The chain employs TRBV12-5 and TRBJ1-2. CDR1 is LGHNT, CDR2 FRNRAP, per germline. The CDR3 is 14 amino acids.

The chain combines TRBV4-1 with TRBJ2-2. The CDR3 has 14 amino acids. Germline V gene sequence: CDR1 MGHRA, CDR2 YSYEKL. CDR3 sequence: CASTKRIHTGELFF.

V gene TRBV5-1 combines with J gene TRBJ2-1; TCRdb proposes TRBD2, but this gene call is untestable without DNA. This CDR3 is 14 amino acids long. From germline, CDR1 is SGHRS and CDR2 YFSETQ. CDR3 region: CASSYTSGNNEQFF.

V usage is TRBV12-3 or TRBV12-4 and J usage is TRBJ2-5. This CDR3 contains 13 residues. The CDR3 sequence is CASSFEFEETQYF.

The chain joins TRBV29-1 to TRBJ1-3; TCRdb indicates TRBD1, and absent DNA this call remains unverified. From germline, CDR1 is SQVTM and CDR2 ANQGSEA. The CDR3 totals 11 residues. CDR3 region: CVWGIGNTIYF.